A single sample gave rise to the 11 T cell receptor beta chains below, sequenced in a study of shared clonotypes between healthy human individuals. Assay: immunoSEQ multiplex PCR; the TCRdb copy retains only in-frame clones and omits some. This sample carries over a million clones, approximately 97% of them seen once, and the ten largest clones take more than 0.9%. The sequenced sample consisted of naive CD4+ T cells sorted from blood. Subset defined: CD45RA+ positively selected. These TCRs come from a man aged 25 to 45 in good health.

The chain uses TRBV27 and TRBJ2-7; D is ambiguous. Germline CDR1 and CDR2: MNHEY and SMNVEV (reference sequence). This CDR3 is 14 amino acids long. V was pared by 6 bases and J by 3 bases, with 15 bases between. CDR3 protein: CASSLRAPVYEQYF. The DNA for the CDR3 is TGTGCCAGCAGCCTTCGGGCTCCCGTCTACGAGCAGTACTTC.

This clone was seen once. The chain is built from TRBV9 and TRBJ2-1; perhaps TRBD2 as D (7 bases). V lost 4 bases to trimming and J lost 9 bases, with 23 bases between them. The CDR3 runs 16 residues. The germline gives CDR1 SGDLS, CDR2 YYNGEE. CDR3 in amino acids: CASSTRRGGAIGEQFF. The CDR3 DNA follows: TGTGCCAGCAGCACCCGTAGGGGGGGGGCCATAGGTGAGCAGTTCTTC.

The chain combines TRBV11-2 with TRBJ2-1; 8 bases align to TRBD1. Germline V CDR1 and CDR2: SGHAT, FQNNGV. The CDR3 totals 12 residues. J lost 9 bases, V lost 5 bases, and 3 bases had no gene match. The CDR3: CASSRQGTEQFF. DNA for the CDR3: TGTGCCAGCAGCAGACAGGGGACTGAGCAGTTCTTC.

The V gene is TRBV4-1, the J gene TRBJ2-1, with a tentative D call TRBD2 (6 bases). The germline V gene has CDR1 MGHRA and CDR2 YSYEKL. V was pared by 2 bases and J by 6 bases, with 14 bases between. This CDR3 comprises 15 residues. This CDR3 reads CASSQPLRLGNEQFF. CDR3 in DNA: TGCGCCAGCAGCCAACCCCTGAGACTAGGCAATGAGCAGTTCTTC.

The gene calls are TRBV6-5 and TRBJ2-1; TRBD2 matches at 10 bases. Germline V gene sequence: CDR1 MNHEY, CDR2 SVGAGI. The V segment lost 7 bases and the J segment 4 bases; nucleotides outside the gene matches: 7. The CDR3 sequence is 15 residues long. CDR3 in amino acids: CASTRAGGRYNEQFF. CDR3 DNA sequence: TGTGCCAGCACCCGAGCGGGAGGGCGTTACAATGAGCAGTTCTTC.

This clone is a singleton in its sample. V and J are TRBV7-2 and TRBJ2-3; TRBD2 is a possible D gene (6 bases). The length of the CDR3 is 14 residues. CDR1 is SGHTA, CDR2 FQGNSA, per germline. Trimming shortened V by 5 bases and J by 2 bases, and 11 bases separated the two germline ends. CDR3 sequence reads: CASSPTRITDTQYF. CDR3 bases: TGTGCCAGCAGCCCGACTAGAATCACAGATACGCAGTATTTT.

The table lists this clone with a count of one. The chain employs TRBV5-5 and TRBJ1-1, with D possibly being TRBD1 (6 bases). The CDR3 covers 15 residues. Germline V gives CDR1 SGHKS, CDR2 YYEKEE (reference sequence). V was cut by 4 bases and J by 3 bases, with 16 bases left in between. CDR3 in DNA: TGTGCCAGCAGCCTAGTAGGGGGGGCAGACACTGAAGCTTTCTTT. Protein sequence: CASSLVGGADTEAFF.

The chain joins TRBV28 to TRBJ1-5; perhaps TRBD1 as D (6 bases). In germline, CDR1 is MDHEN, CDR2 SYDVKM. This CDR3 region has 15 residues. V was shortened by 7 bases and J by 9 bases, with 22 bases between the two germline ends. The CDR3 loop reads CASNHRDREQRPQHF. The CDR3, as DNA: TGTGCCAGCAACCACAGGGATCGGGAGCAACGGCCCCAGCATTTT.

A single count supports this clone. The V gene is TRBV28, the J gene TRBJ2-5; 9 nucleotides match TRBD1. Germline V gene data show CDR1 as MDHEN and CDR2 as SYDVKM. Unmatched junction bases numbered 13, after V lost 2 bases and J lost 6 bases. The CDR3 is 17 amino acids. The CDR3 sequence: CASSLTSGTGSLKTQYF. The CDR3 DNA reads TGTGCCAGCAGTTTAACCTCCGGGACAGGGAGTTTAAAGACCCAGTACTTC.

The chain combines TRBV30 with TRBJ1-2; D is unresolved. This CDR3 spans 15 amino acids. V was cut by 0 bases and J by 4 bases, with 15 bases left in between. Germline loops: CDR1 GTSNPN, CDR2 SVGIG (reference sequence). CDR3 sequence reads: CAWSVPLNPGYGYTF. In DNA form, the CDR3 reads TGTGCCTGGAGTGTTCCCCTCAATCCCGGCTATGGCTACACCTTC. The variable domain in full, completed from reference TRBV30 and TRBJ1-2, reads SQTIHQWPATLVQPVGSPLSLECTVEGTSNPNLYWYRQAAGRGLQLLFYSVGIGQISSEVPQNLSASRPQDRQFILSSKKLLLSDSGFYLCAWSVPLNPGYGYTFGSGTRLTVV.

This clone was detected once. The chain combines TRBV5-4 with TRBJ2-5; TRBD1 might be the D (5 bases). In germline, CDR1 is SGHNT, CDR2 YYREEE (reference sequence). The ends were cut back, 0 bases at V and 4 bases at J, with 10 bases in the middle. The CDR3 is 14 residues long. In DNA form, the CDR3 reads TGTGCCAGCAGCTTGGGACAGTTAGGAGAGACCCAGTACTTC. This encodes CASSLGQLGETQYF. The full variable domain, completed using reference TRBV5-4 and TRBJ2-5, is ETGVTQSPTHLIKTRGQQVTLRCSSQSGHNTVSWYQQALGQGPQFIFQYYREEENGRGNFPPRFSGLQFPNYSSELNVNALELDDSALYLCASSLGQLGETQYFGPGTRLLVL.